The 4 T cell receptor beta chains below were found in one sample sequenced in a study of yellow fever vaccine responses in identical twins (dated by TCRdb to 2016 to 2019). The library was generated by RT-PCR. TCRdb names Illumina HiSeq 2500 as the instrument used. Through fastp at Q25 and MiXCR, TCRdb rebuilt clones from the public reads, retaining in-frame beta chains. Duplicate CDR3 protein sequences are folded into a single record with the most common DNA and genes. Recorded for this sample are around 33,000 distinct CDR3 sequences; approximately 54% of them occurred a single time. The ten top clones hold 4.5% of the sample. This specimen consisted of T cells from blood (PBMCs), unsorted or a sorted subset (not recorded which), obtained before or after yellow fever vaccination (not recorded which). These receptors were collected from a woman younger than 30 who received the yellow fever vaccine. Donor details come from another sample of the same person, matched by shared clones.

This chain connects TRBV11-3 to TRBJ2-5, with D possibly being TRBD2 (6 bases). Germline V lookup: CDR1 SGHNT, CDR2 YENEEA. Deletions cut 4 bases from V and 5 bases from J, with 17 bases between. This CDR3 contains 15 residues. This CDR3 is CASSSYRDSRETQYF. The CDR3 DNA reads TGTGCCAGCAGCTCCTACCGGGACTCTAGGGAGACCCAGTACTTC.

This chain links TRBV11-1 with TRBJ2-1; 12 nucleotides agree with TRBD2. Germline V gives CDR1 SGHAT, CDR2 FQDESV (reference sequence). V was pared by 3 bases and J by 9 bases, with 3 bases of the junction left unmatched. The CDR3 length is 14 residues. The CDR3 DNA reads TGTGCCAGCAGCTTGGGGACTAGCGGGCTTGAGCAGTTCTTC. Its protein is CASSLGTSGLEQFF.

CDR3 in amino acids: CSARRVEKLFF. For the CDR3, the DNA is TGCAGTGCTAGACGTGTAGAAAAACTGTTTTTT. The rearrangement uses TRBV20-1 and TRBJ1-4; no reliable D call. The CDR3 runs to 11 residues. CDR1 and CDR2 (germline): DFQATT, SNEGSKA (reference sequence). V lost 2 bases and J lost 8, with 6 bases in between.

J is TRBJ2-1 and V is TRBV10-3; D not certain. Looked up from germline, CDR1 is ENHRY and CDR2 is SYGVKD. CDR3 length: 15 residues. Trimming shortened V by 5 bases and J by 4 bases, and 15 bases separated the two germline ends. This CDR3 is CAISPGPTKYNEQFF. The CDR3 coding sequence is TGTGCCATCAGTCCCGGACCAACGAAGTACAATGAGCAGTTCTTC.